This T cell receptor (beta chain) was sequenced for a study of beta chain features in type 1 diabetes (dated by TCRdb to the late 2010s). General notes on the study: No differences in mean age, gender distribution, total cell number or subset yield were found between patients and healthy donors. A total of roughly 98,000,000 sorted cells were examined across all samples, and RNA yield correlated strongly with the number of cells per subset. In the study, TCRB repertoires of sorted circulating CD4+ T cell subsets from recently diagnosed type 1 diabetes patients were compared with those of matched healthy donors. Regulatory and stem cell-like memory subsets were obtained from only 8 patients and roughly 8 healthy donors, while naive and central memory subsets were obtained from all 30 or so donors.

Beyond this particular receptor, the publication reports: Naive, central memory and regulatory TCRB repertoires appeared to be more alike among patients than among healthy donors. Because the HLA sub-analyses included only small numbers of individuals, any influence of HLA type on TCRB rearrangement was left unresolved. Because cDNA was sequenced instead of genomic DNA, activated cells with high expression could be over-represented, although the groups did not differ in activation or CD3 levels. Type 1 diabetes patients showed a moderate but significant shortening of TCRB CDR3 length in all four CD4+ subsets. Shorter templates might have been favored by PCR, but patient and control samples were amplified and corrected together, so both groups would have been affected equally by any skew. At VDJ recombination sites, type 1 diabetes patients had fewer insertions and more deleted nucleotides, which implies abnormalities in thymic rearrangement.

CDR1 and CDR2 (SGHDN, FVKESK) derive from the germline V gene. Unmatched junction bases come to 1, with V trimmed by 5 bases and J by 0 bases. The CDR3 measures 14 amino acids from cysteine to phenylalanine. Kept here is only the CDR3 DNA, which spans 42 bases and is read in frame from base 1. A single peripheral blood draw of about 120 mL on average was collected from each donor into heparinised tubes. A BD FACSAria II and a panel including CD45RO, CCR7, CD25, CD127, CD95 and CD27 were used to sort naive, central memory, regulatory and stem cell-like memory CD4+ T cells. All sorted populations exceeded 95% purity. Right away, PBMCs were isolated by Lymphoprep density gradient centrifugation and were stained directly, with no culture step. So that batch effects would be minimized, each experiment stained and sorted samples in pairs, pairing one healthy donor with one patient. All of the isolated RNA was reverse transcribed with the High Capacity cDNA Reverse Transcription Kit, so expressed TCRB transcripts were sequenced. Deep immunoSEQ sequencing was applied to naive, central memory and regulatory T cell samples, giving an average of roughly 3.5 million total reads per sample. Sorted cells were lysed in RLT buffer, and RNA was extracted using DNase-treated RNeasy Micro or Mini kits according to cell number. Each cell subset was processed on its own to prevent cross-contamination, while patient and healthy donor samples were processed together. Using the immunoSEQ multiplex PCR, TCRB sequences were amplified from cDNA into 87-bp fragments spanning the CDR3 region. Amplicons were sequenced on the Illumina HiSeq platform. Concerning the study's data processing: Synthetic template baselines were used to correct PCR bias computationally, reads within Hamming distance 2 were collapsed, and singletons that could not be merged were discarded. Reads were aligned against IMGT so that V, D and J genes, CDR3 length and insertions or deletions at six rearrangement sites could be assigned. Within each subset, clonotype counts were normalized to sorted cell number, after which true diversity and Gini coefficients were computed with the tcR R package. The overlap coefficient, calculated on TCRB nucleotide sequences, was used to quantify repertoire sharing. Out-of-frame TCRB sequences from naive cells were analyzed as a proxy for the pre-selection repertoire. As stored in TCRdb, this immuneACCESS dataset retains in-frame rearrangements with V and J assigned. A fraction of the clones does not appear; measured against another copy, unresolved V genes explain less than half of the discrepancy, and the remainder lacks a known reason. For V, J and clone size, that table is used; D and trimming come from the DNA. Within this sample are about 240,000 clones, with roughly 14% of them counted one time only. Of the sample, 0.019% falls within the top ten clones.

In this sample, this clone turned up a few times. Its target antigen remains unknown. No qualities accompany the bases; no much larger clone lies one base away. This sequence was found in a man aged 30-40 years with type 1 diabetes. Recombination linked TRBV14 to TRBJ1-1; TRBD1 matches 9 bases in the middle. Sequencing input: naive CD4+ T cells from blood. Explained via the paper, the cell subset or site label denotes: true naive CD4+ T cells. The CDR3 reads as follows: CASSRQGVNTEAFF. The DNA reads TGTGCCAGCAGCAGACAGGGGGTGAACACTGAAGCTTTCTTT.